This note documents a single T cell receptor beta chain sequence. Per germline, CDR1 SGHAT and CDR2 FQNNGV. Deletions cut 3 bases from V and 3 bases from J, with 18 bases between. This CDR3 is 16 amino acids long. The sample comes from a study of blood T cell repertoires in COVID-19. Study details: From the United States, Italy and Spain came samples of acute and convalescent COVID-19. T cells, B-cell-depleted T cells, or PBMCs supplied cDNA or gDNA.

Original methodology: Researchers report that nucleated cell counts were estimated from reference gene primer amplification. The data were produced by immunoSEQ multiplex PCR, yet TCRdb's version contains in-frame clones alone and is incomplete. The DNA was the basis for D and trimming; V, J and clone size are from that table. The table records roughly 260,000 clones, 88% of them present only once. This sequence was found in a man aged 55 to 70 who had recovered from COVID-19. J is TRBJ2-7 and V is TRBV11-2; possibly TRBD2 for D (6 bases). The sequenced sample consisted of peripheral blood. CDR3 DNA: TGTGCCAGCAGCTTTACCGGGCAGGGAGGCTTCTACGAGCAGTACTTC. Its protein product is CASSFTGQGGFYEQYF.